What follows are 22 T cell receptor beta chains derived from one specimen sequenced in a study of T-cell memory formation after mild COVID-19. TCRdb passed the 5' RACE reads through MiXCR, listing each CDR3 protein once. This sample has about 340,000 distinct CDR3 sequences, with roughly 21% found just once. Input material: PBMCs or a T cell subset sorted from them (not recorded which). These receptor sequences come from an adult woman who had mild COVID-19 (a few samples of this study predate the infection). Cell type and time point are not known.

CDR3 sequence reads: CASSVVGVMAADTQYF. The CDR3 DNA reads TGTGCCAGCAGCGTAGTGGGGGTAATGGCGGCAGATACGCAGTATTTT. The chain uses TRBV9 and TRBJ2-3; either TRBD1 or TRBD2 may supply D (5 bases each). Germline V gives CDR1 SGDLS, CDR2 YYNGEE. Trimming removed 0 bases from V and 4 bases from J, with 15 bases in between. The CDR3 consists of 16 residues.

The chain has TRBV3-1 and TRBJ2-2; 10 bases map to TRBD1. Germline trimming cut 4 bases from V and 0 bases from J; bases unmatched to any gene: 2. Germline CDR1 reads LGHDT; CDR2 reads YNNKEL (reference sequence). The CDR3 is made up of 16 amino acids. CDR3 nucleotides: TGTGCCAGCAGCCGCGGACAGGGGGCGAACACCGGGGAGCTGTTTTTT. Protein: CASSRGQGANTGELFF. The whole variable domain, remainder taken from reference TRBV3-1 and TRBJ2-2, is DTAVSQTPKYLVTQMGNDKSIKCEQNLGHDTMYWYKQDSKKFLKIMFSYNNKELIINETVPNRFSPKSPDKAHLNLHINSLELGDSAVYFCASSRGQGANTGELFFGEGSRLTVL.

The chain employs TRBV7-2 and TRBJ1-2; 8 bases map to TRBD1. The trim removed 4 bases at V and 4 bases at J, leaving 14 bases unmatched. The CDR3 length is 17 residues. The V gene's germline CDR1 is SGHTA and CDR2 FQGNSA. CDR3 coding DNA: TGTGCCAGCAGCTGGACAGGGACCCGTCCCGGCGTCTATGGCTACACCTTC. Translated: CASSWTGTRPGVYGYTF.

This clonotype has at least ten counts. V gene TRBV2 combines with J gene TRBJ2-7, with a possible D match to TRBD1 (5 bases). The germline V gene has CDR1 SNHLY and CDR2 FYNNEI. The CDR3 contains 13 residues. Trimming pared 3 bases from V and 2 bases from J, leaving 8 bases between. The CDR3 nucleotides are TGTGCCAGCAGTGAGGCAGGGCCCTACGAGCAGTACTTC. It translates to CASSEAGPYEQYF.

This chain links TRBV7-6 with TRBJ2-2; the D is unclear. The CDR3 is 12 residues long. Trimming took off 3 bases at V and 6 bases at J, with 5 bases between the two ends. Germline CDR1 and CDR2: SGHVS and FNYEAQ. CDR3 protein: CASSFRSGELFF. The CDR3 coding sequence is TGTGCCAGCAGCTTCCGGTCCGGGGAGCTGTTTTTT.

A few counts support this clonotype. The chain couples TRBV7-9 to TRBJ2-7, with TRBD1 matching over 7 bases. The CDR3 length is 14 residues. V shed 6 bases and J 0 bases; nucleotides not matched to a gene: 5. Germline V gives CDR1 SEHNR, CDR2 FQNEAQ (reference sequence). The CDR3 coding sequence is TGTGCCAGCAGGCCTACAGGGGTCTCCTACGAGCAGTACTTC. This translates into CASRPTGVSYEQYF. Supplemented by reference TRBV7-9 and TRBJ2-7, the full variable domain reads DTGVSQNPRHKITKRGQNVTFRCDPISEHNRLYWYRQTLGQGPEFLTYFQNEAQLEKSRLLSDRFSAERPKGSFSTLEIQRTEQGDSAMYLCASRPTGVSYEQYFGPGTRLTVT.

This clonotype was recorded many times. This chain links TRBV7-2 with TRBJ2-1; D unclear. V dropped 1 base and J dropped 0 bases, with 7 bases sitting between them. The germline gives CDR1 SGHTA, CDR2 FQGNSA. The CDR3 loop spans 15 amino acids. The CDR3 nucleotides are TGTGCCAGCAGCTTAGGATTTAGCTCCTACAATGAGCAGTTCTTC. It encodes CASSLGFSSYNEQFF.

This clonotype has a handful of counts. The V call is TRBV5-1, the J call TRBJ1-1; 7 nucleotides agree with TRBD1. This CDR3 is 14 amino acids long. Germline CDR1 reads SGHRS; CDR2 reads YFSETQ. The junction had 4 bases not matched to a gene; V was cut back by 0 bases and J by 5 bases. CDR3 DNA: TGCGCCAGCAGCTTGGGACAGGGAAAGACTGAAGCTTTCTTT. Amino acids: CASSLGQGKTEAFF.

A few counts support this clonotype. The chain employs TRBV3-1 and TRBJ1-4; D ambiguous. The length of the CDR3 is 14 residues. The V gene's germline CDR1 is LGHDT and CDR2 YNNKEL (reference sequence). The V gene lost 3 bases and the J gene lost 10 bases, with 15 bases spanning the gap. CDR3 DNA: TGTGCCAGCAGCCAGCATGGAGAAGGAGGAAAACTGTTTTTT. This codes for CASSQHGEGGKLFF.

The genes are TRBV6-2 or TRBV6-3 and TRBJ2-7, with 10 positions matching TRBD2. After removal of 6 bases from V and 2 bases from J, the junction contained 10 bases not matched to a gene. The germline gives CDR1 MNHEY, CDR2 SVGEGT. There are 16 residues in the CDR3. CDR3 residues: CASSYSTSGTAYEQYF. The DNA for the CDR3 is TGTGCCAGCAGCTATTCAACTAGCGGGACGGCCTACGAGCAGTACTTC.

The chain has TRBV20-1 and TRBJ1-6, with a weak D call TRBD1 (5 bases). V dropped 3 bases and J dropped 6 bases, with 15 bases sitting between them. CDR1 is DFQATT and CDR2 is SNEGSKA in the germline V gene (reference sequence). The CDR3 length is 15 residues. In DNA, the CDR3 is TGCAGTGCTAGGGCCGGGACTCTAGTTAATTCACCCCTCCACTTT. Translated, it gives CSARAGTLVNSPLHF.

This clonotype has more than one count but fewer than ten. The chain combines TRBV6-6 with TRBJ2-5; 8 nucleotides match TRBD2. Per the germline V gene, CDR1 is MNHNY and CDR2 is SVGAGI (reference sequence). The CDR3 is 15 amino acids. The junction had 8 bases not matched to a gene; V was cut back by 4 bases and J by 4 bases. The CDR3 DNA reads TGTGCCAGCAGTTCACTAGCGGCCTTGGTAGAGACCCAGTACTTC. This sequence encodes CASSSLAALVETQYF.

The rearrangement joins TRBV7-9 to TRBJ1-1; the match to TRBD1 covers 7 bases. Germline V CDR1 and CDR2: SEHNR, FQNEAQ (reference sequence). J lost 1 base, V lost 5 bases, and 10 bases had no gene match. CDR3 length: 16 amino acids. The CDR3 is CASSPGEGAGNTEAFF. CDR3 nucleotides: TGTGCCAGCAGCCCTGGGGAGGGGGCTGGGAACACTGAAGCTTTCTTT.

The genes are TRBV5-1 and TRBJ1-1; no firm D call. The length of the CDR3 is 12 residues. Germline lookup yields CDR1 SGHRS and CDR2 YFSETQ. The V end was cut by 5 bases, the J end by 4 bases, with 9 bases between. The DNA for the CDR3 is TGCGCCAGCAGATCGGAAGCCACTGAAGCTTTCTTT. Translating gives CASRSEATEAFF.

This CDR3 is CATSGGRGKAFF. Here the CDR3 DNA reads TGTGCCACCAGTGGAGGTCGGGGAAAAGCTTTCTTT. This rearrangement joins TRBV24-1 to TRBJ1-1; no definite D call. The germline gives CDR1 KGHDR, CDR2 SFDVKD. V was cut by 5 bases and J by 9 bases, with 12 bases left in between. CDR3 length: 12 residues.

This clonotype was seen more than once but under ten times. The J gene is TRBJ2-1, the V gene TRBV6-5, with 7 bases that match TRBD1. CDR3 length: 15 residues. CDR1 is MNHEY and CDR2 is SVGAGI in the germline V gene. Trimming removed 6 bases from V and 4 bases from J; junction bases left unmatched: 9. In DNA, the CDR3 is TGTGCCAGCAGCATAACGGGACAGACGTACAATGAGCAGTTCTTC. It yields the protein CASSITGQTYNEQFF.

The chain has TRBV6-1 and TRBJ1-1; D not resolved. Germline V CDR1 and CDR2: MNHNS, SASEGT. Trimming shortened V by 2 bases and J by 1 base, and 2 bases separated the two germline ends. CDR3 length: 12 residues. The CDR3 DNA follows: TGTGCCAGCAGTGAACGGAACACTGAAGCTTTCTTT. This sequence encodes CASSERNTEAFF.

The chain carries TRBV5-1 and TRBJ2-1; D remains unclear. The CDR3 is 16 amino acids. The V end lost 3 bases, the J end lost 3 bases, and 16 bases lay between the germline ends. Germline CDR1 reads SGHRS; CDR2 reads YFSETQ. CDR3 in amino acids: CASSSELTPRYNEQFF. The CDR3 DNA reads TGCGCCAGCAGCTCCGAATTAACACCGCGCTACAATGAGCAGTTCTTC.

V usage is TRBV23-1 and J usage is TRBJ1-3; no reliable D call. TRBV23-1 belongs to the ORF category, with a function that is uncertain. The CDR3 has 9 amino acids. Trimming took 6 bases from V and 6 from J, leaving 0 bases between them. The CDR3 coding sequence is TGCGCCAGCAGAAACACCATATATTTT. Its protein product is CASRNTIYF.

This clonotype was counted only a few times. The chain uses TRBV6-6 and TRBJ1-2; tentative D call: TRBD1 (5 bases). The CDR3 extends over 14 amino acids. V gave up 0 bases and J gave up 5 bases, with 10 bases separating them. The germline V gene has CDR1 MNHNY and CDR2 SVGAGI (reference sequence). CDR3 loop: CASSYSGQRYGYTF. The CDR3 nucleotides read TGTGCCAGCAGTTACTCGGGGCAGCGTTATGGCTACACCTTC.

This clonotype was picked up a small number of times. The rearrangement uses TRBV12-3 or TRBV12-4 and TRBJ1-2, with 7 bases identical to TRBD1. The J segment lost 3 bases and the V segment lost 7 bases, leaving 5 bases of the junction unmatched. CDR3 size: 13 residues. For the CDR3, the DNA is TGTGCCAGCACCTCGACAGGGTACTATGGCTACACCTTC. This encodes CASTSTGYYGYTF.

In its sample, this clonotype was seen a few times. J is TRBJ2-1 and V is TRBV4-2, with D possibly TRBD2 on 6 matching bases. The CDR3 has 14 residues. The V end lost 1 base, the J end lost 7 bases, and 11 bases lay between the germline ends. Per the germline V gene, CDR1 is LGHNA and CDR2 is YNFKEQ. The CDR3 is CASSQAGARNEQFF. In DNA, the CDR3 is TGTGCCAGCAGCCAAGCGGGAGCACGGAATGAGCAGTTCTTC.